A single sample gave rise to the 29 T cell receptor beta chains below, sequenced in a study of CD8 T cells in ankylosing spondylitis listed by TCRdb under 2017. The protocol used for the library was 5' RACE. Instrument on record: Illumina HiSeq 2500. Starting from the raw public reads, TCRdb applied fastp trimming at Q25, assembled clones with MiXCR and retained in-frame beta chains. All rows with the same CDR3 protein become a single entry with the most common DNA and genes. Within this sample are more than 150,000 distinct CDR3 sequences, with 15% to 20% of them counted one time only. Roughly 4.5% of the sample belongs to the ten largest clones. Sequenced: blood, either unsorted or a sorted T cell fraction (not recorded which). These receptors all come from a male donor under 30 with ankylosing spondylitis or in good health (not recorded which). Donor details come from another sample of the same person, matched by shared clones.

This clonotype was counted many times. This rearrangement joins TRBV11-2 to TRBJ2-3; 12 bases agree with TRBD2. Unmatched junction bases numbered 4, after V lost 1 base and J lost 5 bases. Germline assignment: CDR1 SGHAT and CDR2 FQNNGV. This CDR3 comprises 16 residues. In DNA, the CDR3 is TGTGCCAGCAGCTTAGTCGGGACTAGCGGGTTAGATACGCAGTATTTT. It codes for CASSLVGTSGLDTQYF.

This clonotype was counted ten times or more. CDR3: CSAYSGGQPQHF. The DNA of the CDR3 is TGCAGTGCCTACTCCGGGGGGCAGCCCCAGCATTTT. This chain uses TRBV20-1 with TRBJ1-5; possibly TRBD1 for D (5 bases). Germline V gene lookup returns CDR1 DFQATT and CDR2 SNEGSKA (reference sequence). This CDR3 contains 12 residues. The germline V and J ends were trimmed by 6 bases and 7 bases, with 13 bases remaining between them.

In its sample, this clonotype was seen a few times. This chain links TRBV12-3 or TRBV12-4 with TRBJ2-1, with D maybe TRBD1 (6 bases). V lost 5 bases, J lost 10 bases, and 12 bases lay in between. The CDR3 loop spans 12 amino acids. The CDR3 sequence: CASSHTGTEQFF. Written as DNA, the CDR3 is TGTGCCAGCAGTCACACCGGGACAGAGCAGTTCTTC.

This clonotype was detected many times. The rearrangement links TRBV5-1 to TRBJ1-2; D not resolved. CDR1 and CDR2 from the germline V gene are SGHRS and YFSETQ. This CDR3 spans 15 amino acids. V lost 5 bases and J lost 3, with 17 bases in between. CDR3 sequence: CASRRTIGRDYGYTF. CDR3 sequence (DNA): TGCGCCAGCAGACGTACCATAGGACGGGACTATGGCTACACCTTC.

This chain connects TRBV3-1 to TRBJ2-7; D possibly uses TRBD1 or TRBD2 (5 bases each). CDR3 size: 14 residues. The germline CDR1 and CDR2 sequences are LGHDT and YNNKEL (reference sequence). Trimming stripped 4 bases from V and 6 bases from J, with 16 bases between. CDR3 in amino acids: CASSRDDGRVEQYF. The CDR3 nucleotides are TGTGCCAGCAGCCGGGACGACGGCCGCGTCGAGCAGTACTTC.

This clonotype was counted at least ten times. The chain has TRBV7-2 and TRBJ2-3; 10 bases align to TRBD2. This CDR3 comprises 17 residues. The germline gives CDR1 SGHTA, CDR2 FQGNSA. Trimming at V came to 1 base and at J to 7 bases, leaving 11 bases not matched to a gene. The CDR3 DNA is TGTGCCAGCAGCTTAGTAGGGGTTCTAGCGGGAGAAAATACGCAGTATTTT. Protein product: CASSLVGVLAGENTQYF. Using reference TRBV7-2 and TRBJ2-3 for the parts outside the CDR3, the full variable domain is GAGVSQSPSNKVTEKGKDVELRCDPISGHTALYWYRQSLGQGLEFLIYFQGNSAPDKSGLPSDRFSAERTGGSVSTLTIQRTQQEDSAVYLCASSLVGVLAGENTQYFGPGTRLTVL.

CDR3 loop: CSAKGPVVYEAFF. Written as DNA, the CDR3 is TGCAGTGCCAAGGGACCGGTGGTATACGAAGCTTTCTTT. V gene TRBV20-1 combines with J gene TRBJ1-1, with D possibly matching TRBD1 (5 bases). Deletions cut 6 bases from V and 8 bases from J, with 19 bases between. From germline, CDR1 is DFQATT and CDR2 SNEGSKA (reference sequence). The CDR3 length is 13 residues.

This clonotype was counted ten times or more. The chain recombines TRBV7-2 with TRBJ1-3; no reliable D call. V lost 0 bases and J lost 4, with 10 bases in between. The CDR3 has 15 amino acids. In germline, CDR1 is SGHTA, CDR2 FQGNSA. DNA of the CDR3: TGTGCCAGCAGCTTAGCGGCGGGTGTCGGAAACACCATATATTTT. Translation: CASSLAAGVGNTIYF.

This clonotype was counted many times. The chain employs TRBV9 and TRBJ2-7; D remains unclear. Deletions cut 4 bases from V and 2 bases from J, with 10 bases between. There are 13 residues in the CDR3. Germline V gene sequence: CDR1 SGDLS, CDR2 YYNGEE. CDR3 loop: CASSLDGTYEQYF. The CDR3 DNA reads as TGTGCCAGCAGCTTGGACGGTACCTACGAGCAGTACTTC.

This clonotype was found many times. This chain uses TRBV7-9 with TRBJ2-7, with D unresolved. CDR1 and CDR2 (germline): SEHNR, FQNEAQ (reference sequence). V was trimmed by 5 bases and J by 6 bases, leaving 11 bases between them. The CDR3 sequence is 12 residues long. The CDR3, as DNA: TGTGCCAGCAGCCCCGCCCACAGCGAGCAGTACTTC. Translation gives CASSPAHSEQYF.

In this sample, this clonotype turned up many times. The chain's CDR3 is CASFGQGLRLNEQFF. CDR3 nucleotide sequence: TGTGCCAGTTTCGGACAGGGCCTACGACTCAATGAGCAGTTCTTC. This rearrangement joins TRBV19 to TRBJ2-1; 8 bases match TRBD1. CDR3 size: 15 residues. CDR1 and CDR2 from the germline V gene are LNHDA and SQIVND (reference sequence). Losses at the gene ends were 8 bases for V and 6 bases for J; bases not matched to a gene: 12.

Only a few counts were recorded for this clonotype. V usage is TRBV11-2 and J usage is TRBJ2-5, with D unresolved. Germline V gene data show CDR1 as SGHAT and CDR2 as FQNNGV. The CDR3 contains 13 residues. V lost 0 bases, J lost 5 bases, and 7 bases lay in between. The CDR3 loop is CASSLDGWETQYF. The CDR3 DNA is TGTGCCAGCAGCTTAGACGGATGGGAGACCCAGTACTTC.

In its sample, this clonotype was seen many times. The V and J genes are TRBV6-2 or TRBV6-3 and TRBJ2-5; 8 bases agree with TRBD1. With V trimmed by 2 bases and J by 10 bases, 12 bases remained unmatched. The CDR3 has 15 residues. Germline loops: CDR1 MNHEY, CDR2 SVGEGT. The CDR3 spells CASSYPDREARSQYF. The CDR3 DNA follows: TGTGCCAGCAGTTACCCGGACAGGGAGGCTCGGAGCCAGTACTTC.

Ten or more counts support this clonotype. The V gene is TRBV30, the J gene TRBJ1-1; D might be TRBD1 (5 bases). The CDR3 is 12 residues long. Between the trimmed V and J ends, which lost 4 bases and 8 bases, there was a span of 14 bases. Germline CDR1 GTSNPN, CDR2 SVGIG (reference sequence). The DNA of the CDR3 is TGTGCCTGGACGGAATTGACAGTAGAAGCTTTCTTT. Translation gives CAWTELTVEAFF.

V usage is TRBV6-5 and J usage is TRBJ2-7; the D is unclear. Looked up from germline, CDR1 is MNHEY and CDR2 is SVGAGI. The ends were cut back, 0 bases at V and 1 base at J, with 10 bases in the middle. This CDR3 has 15 amino acids. The CDR3 loop reads CASSYSIRDSYEQYF. CDR3 sequence (DNA): TGTGCCAGCAGTTACTCGATTCGAGATTCCTACGAGCAGTACTTC.

The chain has TRBV19 and TRBJ2-4; D may be TRBD2 (6 bases). V lost 4 bases, J lost 3 bases, and 22 bases lay in between. The V gene's germline CDR1 is LNHDA and CDR2 SQIVND (reference sequence). The CDR3 consists of 18 residues. CDR3 nucleotide sequence: TGTGCCAGTAGTAATATCCCCGTCGGGGGAATAGTCAAAAACATTCAGTACTTC. Protein sequence: CASSNIPVGGIVKNIQYF.

This clonotype was seen at least ten times. The CDR3 sequence: CASSSLAGTGELFF. CDR3 in DNA: TGTGCCAGCAGTTCTCTAGCGGGGACCGGGGAGCTGTTTTTT. The V gene is TRBV12-3 or TRBV12-4, the J gene TRBJ2-2, with TRBD2 matching over 9 bases. Losses at the gene ends were 4 bases for V and 5 bases for J; bases not matched to a gene: 2. The CDR3 sequence is 14 residues long.

This clonotype was picked up many times. This sequence joins TRBV11-2 and TRBJ2-1; D could derive from TRBD1 or TRBD2 (6 bases each). With 0 bases removed from V and 9 bases from J, the gap between germline ends came to 12 bases. The CDR3 sequence is 14 residues long. The germline gives CDR1 SGHAT, CDR2 FQNNGV. The CDR3 DNA reads TGTGCCAGCAGCTTAGATCTCGGGGGCGCTGAGCAGTTCTTC. Protein product: CASSLDLGGAEQFF.

This clonotype was seen ten or more times. The chain uses TRBV2 and TRBJ1-5; D is undetermined. The germline V gene has CDR1 SNHLY and CDR2 FYNNEI. The ends were cut back, 10 bases at V and 5 bases at J, with 12 bases in the middle. This CDR3 region has 12 residues. In DNA form, the CDR3 reads TGTGCCACCCGCAATAGAGATCAGCCCCAGCATTTT. Amino acids: CATRNRDQPQHF. Full variable domain (missing parts from reference TRBV2 and TRBJ1-5): EPEVTQTPSHQVTQMGQEVILRCVPISNHLYFYWYRQILGQKVEFLVSFYNNEISEKSEIFDDQFSVERPDGSNFTLKIRSTKLEDSAMYFCATRNRDQPQHFGDGTRLSIL.

This chain connects TRBV14 to TRBJ2-1, with D perhaps matching TRBD2 (5 bases). Germline-derived CDR1 and CDR2 are SGHDN and FVKESK. Trimming cost V 3 bases and J 4 bases, with 13 bases left between them. The CDR3 runs 15 residues. The DNA of the CDR3 is TGTGCCAGCAGCCAGGTTAGCGCAGCATACAATGAGCAGTTCTTC. This encodes CASSQVSAAYNEQFF.

The chain carries TRBV29-1 and TRBJ2-5; no reliable D call. CDR3 length: 13 amino acids. CDR1 is SQVTM and CDR2 is ANQGSEA in the germline V gene. V was cut by 5 bases and J by 7 bases, with 17 bases left in between. The CDR3 DNA reads as TGCAGCGTTCTCAGCGCCCCCGGCGGGACCCAGTACTTC. The encoded protein is CSVLSAPGGTQYF. The whole variable domain, filled in from reference TRBV29-1 and TRBJ2-5, reads SAVISQKPSRDICQRGTSLTIQCQVDSQVTMMFWYRQQPGQSLTLIATANQGSEATYESGFVIDKFPISRPNLTFSTLTVSNMSPEDSSIYLCSVLSAPGGTQYFGPGTRLLVL.

The V call is TRBV12-3 or TRBV12-4, the J call TRBJ2-3; tentatively, D is TRBD1 or TRBD2 (5 bases each). V was shortened by 5 bases and J by 3 bases, with 12 bases between the two germline ends. The CDR3 runs 14 residues. The CDR3 here is CASSAGTVTDTQYF. CDR3 bases: TGTGCCAGCAGTGCAGGGACCGTTACAGATACGCAGTATTTT.

The CDR3 bases are TGTGCCAGCAGCCGGGGACTAGCTGATGAGCAGTACTTC. Protein product: CASSRGLADEQYF. The chain carries TRBV14 and TRBJ2-7; TRBD2 matches at 9 bases. There are 13 residues in the CDR3. The junction had 5 bases not matched to a gene; V was cut back by 4 bases and J by 7 bases. Germline assignment: CDR1 SGHDN and CDR2 FVKESK.

This clonotype occurred many times. The chain carries TRBV7-8 and TRBJ1-5, with a tentative D call TRBD1 (5 bases). This CDR3 comprises 13 residues. Germline CDR1 reads SGHVS; CDR2 reads FQNEAQ. Trimming left V 3 bases short and J 7 bases short, with 10 bases between. The CDR3 protein is CASSFRDQQPQHF. The CDR3 DNA follows: TGTGCCAGCAGCTTCAGGGACCAGCAGCCCCAGCATTTT.

This clonotype was observed many times. This chain uses TRBV6-1 with TRBJ2-7; no clear D. Trimming took off 3 bases at V and 2 bases at J, with 5 bases between the two ends. Germline values: CDR1 MNHNS, CDR2 SASEGT. This CDR3 has 12 residues. The CDR3 DNA sequence: TGTGCCAGCAGTGACCCTCCCTACGAGCAGTACTTC. Residues: CASSDPPYEQYF.

This clonotype was observed many times. The rearrangement uses TRBV5-1 and TRBJ2-3, with D possibly TRBD2 on 6 matching bases. CDR1 SGHRS and CDR2 YFSETQ come from the germline V gene. This CDR3 region has 15 residues. V lost 0 bases, J lost 4 bases, and 12 bases lay in between. The CDR3 sequence: CASSLDGRGPDTQYF. DNA of the CDR3: TGCGCCAGCAGCTTGGACGGGAGAGGACCAGATACGCAGTATTTT.

CDR3 region: CAWSRHSGQETQYF. Written as DNA, the CDR3 is TGTGCCTGGAGTAGGCACAGCGGCCAAGAGACCCAGTACTTC. This sequence joins TRBV30 and TRBJ2-5, with TRBD2 as a possible D gene (5 bases). There are 14 residues in the CDR3. Germline V gives CDR1 GTSNPN, CDR2 SVGIG (reference sequence). Trimming cost V 2 bases and J 1 base, with 11 bases left between them. Together with reference TRBV30 and TRBJ2-5, the CDR3 gives the full variable domain: SQTIHQWPATLVQPVGSPLSLECTVEGTSNPNLYWYRQAAGRGLQLLFYSVGIGQISSEVPQNLSASRPQDRQFILSSKKLLLSDSGFYLCAWSRHSGQETQYFGPGTRLLVL.

This clonotype was counted many times. CDR3 residues: CASSFGAVRDTQYF. The CDR3 coding sequence is TGTGCCAGCAGTTTCGGGGCAGTGCGGGATACGCAGTATTTT. This sequence joins TRBV12-3 or TRBV12-4 and TRBJ2-3, with D possibly being TRBD1 or TRBD2 (5 bases each). CDR3 length equals 14 residues. The germline V and J ends were trimmed by 3 bases and 6 bases, with 13 bases remaining between them.

This clonotype was counted many times. The chain carries TRBV6-5 and TRBJ2-2, with D possibly being TRBD2 (5 bases). Trimming shortened V by 4 bases and J by 6 bases, and 18 bases separated the two germline ends. The CDR3 runs to 16 residues. CDR1 is MNHEY and CDR2 is SVGAGI in the germline V gene. Written as DNA, the CDR3 is TGTGCCAGCAGTTTACTAGAGATCGGGTCAGCCGGGGAGCTGTTTTTT. It translates to CASSLLEIGSAGELFF.